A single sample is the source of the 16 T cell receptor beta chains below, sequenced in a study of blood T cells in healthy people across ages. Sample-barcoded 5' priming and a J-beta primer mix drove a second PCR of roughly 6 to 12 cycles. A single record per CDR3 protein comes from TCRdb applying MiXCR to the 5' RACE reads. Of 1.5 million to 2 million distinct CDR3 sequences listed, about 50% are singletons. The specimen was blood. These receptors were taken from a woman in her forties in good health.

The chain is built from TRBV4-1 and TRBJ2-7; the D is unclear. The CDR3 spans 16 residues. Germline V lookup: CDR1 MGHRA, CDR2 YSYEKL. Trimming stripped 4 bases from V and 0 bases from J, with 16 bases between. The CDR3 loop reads CASSLRASTSSYEQYF. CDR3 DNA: TGCGCCAGCAGCCTAAGGGCGTCAACGAGCTCCTACGAGCAGTACTTC.

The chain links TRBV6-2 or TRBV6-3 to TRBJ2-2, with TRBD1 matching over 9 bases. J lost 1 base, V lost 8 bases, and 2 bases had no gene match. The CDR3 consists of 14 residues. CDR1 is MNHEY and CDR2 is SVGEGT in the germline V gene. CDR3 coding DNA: TGTGCCAGCGGGGGACAGGGGAACACCGGGGAGCTGTTTTTT. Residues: CASGGQGNTGELFF.

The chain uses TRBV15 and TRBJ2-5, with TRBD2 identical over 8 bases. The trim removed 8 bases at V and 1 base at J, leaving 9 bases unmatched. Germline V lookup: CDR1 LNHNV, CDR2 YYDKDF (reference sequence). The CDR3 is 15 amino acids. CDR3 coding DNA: TGTGCCACCGGTCCCTTAAGCGGGGGCCAAGAGACCCAGTACTTC. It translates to CATGPLSGGQETQYF.

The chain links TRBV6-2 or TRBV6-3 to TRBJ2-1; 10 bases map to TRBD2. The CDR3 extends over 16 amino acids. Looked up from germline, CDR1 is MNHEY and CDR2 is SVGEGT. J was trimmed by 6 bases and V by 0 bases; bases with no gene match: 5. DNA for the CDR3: TGTGCCAGCAGTTACTCGTTCCAGCGGGGGGGCAATGAGCAGTTCTTC. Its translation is CASSYSFQRGGNEQFF.

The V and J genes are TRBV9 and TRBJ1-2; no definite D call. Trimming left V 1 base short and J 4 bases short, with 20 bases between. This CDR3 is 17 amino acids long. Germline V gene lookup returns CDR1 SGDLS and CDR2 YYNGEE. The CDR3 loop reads CASSVLPGLPTGYGYTF. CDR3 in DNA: TGTGCCAGCAGCGTACTCCCGGGCCTACCTACCGGCTATGGCTACACCTTC.

CDR3 coding DNA: TGTGCCAGCAGCCAAGATGGAGGGGAGCCTGAAGCTTTCTTT. Translating it yields CASSQDGGEPEAFF. V usage is TRBV4-2 and J usage is TRBJ1-1; possibly TRBD1 for D (5 bases). V lost 0 bases and J 6 bases, leaving 11 bases between the germline ends. This CDR3 spans 14 amino acids. Germline V gene sequence: CDR1 LGHNA, CDR2 YNFKEQ.

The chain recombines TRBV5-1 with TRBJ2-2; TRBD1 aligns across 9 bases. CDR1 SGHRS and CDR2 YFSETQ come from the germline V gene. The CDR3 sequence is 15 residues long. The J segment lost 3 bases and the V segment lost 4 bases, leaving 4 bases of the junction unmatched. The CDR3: CASSLRQGDTGELFF. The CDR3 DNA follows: TGCGCCAGCAGCCTGCGACAGGGGGACACCGGGGAGCTGTTTTTT. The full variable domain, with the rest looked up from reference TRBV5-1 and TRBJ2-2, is KAGVTQTPRYLIKTRGQQVTLSCSPISGHRSVSWYQQTPGQGLQFLFEYFSETQRNKGNFPGRFSGRQFSNSRSEMNVSTLELGDSALYLCASSLRQGDTGELFFGEGSRLTVL.

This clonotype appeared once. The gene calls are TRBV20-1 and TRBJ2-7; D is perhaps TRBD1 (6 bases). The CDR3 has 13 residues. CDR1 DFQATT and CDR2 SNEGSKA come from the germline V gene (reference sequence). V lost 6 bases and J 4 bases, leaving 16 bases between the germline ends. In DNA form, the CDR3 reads TGCAGTGCGAGGCACAGGGCCCCGTACGAGCAGTACTTC. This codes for CSARHRAPYEQYF.

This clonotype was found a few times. The DNA for the CDR3 is TGTGCCAGCAGCCTGCGACTAGCGGGGCTAGAGACCCAGTACTTC. Translating it yields CASSLRLAGLETQYF. V is TRBV12-3 or TRBV12-4 and J is TRBJ2-7; 11 positions match TRBD2. The assigned J gene may be wrong: the sequence end matches TRBJ2-5 better. The CDR3 sequence is 15 residues long.

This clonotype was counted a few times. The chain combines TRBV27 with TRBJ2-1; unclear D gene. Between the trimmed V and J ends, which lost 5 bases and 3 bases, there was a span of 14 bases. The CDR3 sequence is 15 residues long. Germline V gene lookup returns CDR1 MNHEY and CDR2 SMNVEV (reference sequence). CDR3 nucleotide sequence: TGTGCCAGCAGTCCCCGAAGGGCCGTCTACAATGAGCAGTTCTTC. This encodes CASSPRRAVYNEQFF.

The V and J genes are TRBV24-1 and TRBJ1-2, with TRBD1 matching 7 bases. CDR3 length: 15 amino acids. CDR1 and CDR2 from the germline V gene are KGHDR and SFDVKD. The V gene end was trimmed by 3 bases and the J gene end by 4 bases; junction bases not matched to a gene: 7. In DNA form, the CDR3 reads TGTGCCACCAGTGATACGACAGGGAATCTCTATGGCTACACCTTC. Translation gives CATSDTTGNLYGYTF.

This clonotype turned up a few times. This CDR3 is CATSKVDSNEQYF. CDR3 nucleotides: TGTGCCACCAGCAAGGTTGACAGCAATGAGCAGTACTTC. The genes are TRBV15 and TRBJ2-5, with D possibly being TRBD1 (5 bases). Per germline, CDR1 LNHNV and CDR2 YYDKDF (reference sequence). V was pared by 4 bases and J by 11 bases, with 17 bases between. The CDR3 runs to 13 residues.

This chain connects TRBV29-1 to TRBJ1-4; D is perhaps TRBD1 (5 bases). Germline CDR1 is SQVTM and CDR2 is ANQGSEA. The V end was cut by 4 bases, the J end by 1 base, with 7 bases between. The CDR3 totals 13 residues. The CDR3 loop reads CSVAGETNEKLFF. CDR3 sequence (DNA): TGCAGCGTTGCGGGGGAAACTAATGAAAAACTGTTTTTT.

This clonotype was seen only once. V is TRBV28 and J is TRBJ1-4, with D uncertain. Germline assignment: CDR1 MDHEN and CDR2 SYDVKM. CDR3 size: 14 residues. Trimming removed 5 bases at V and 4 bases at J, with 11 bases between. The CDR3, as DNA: TGTGCCAGCAGTCCCGTCGGCCTTAATGAAAAACTGTTTTTT. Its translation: CASSPVGLNEKLFF.

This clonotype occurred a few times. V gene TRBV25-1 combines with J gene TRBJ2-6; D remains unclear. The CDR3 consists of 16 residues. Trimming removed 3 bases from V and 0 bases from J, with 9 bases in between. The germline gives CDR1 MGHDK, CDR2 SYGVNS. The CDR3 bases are TGTGCCAGCAGTGACGACCGAATCTCTGGGGCCAACGTCCTGACTTTC. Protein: CASSDDRISGANVLTF.

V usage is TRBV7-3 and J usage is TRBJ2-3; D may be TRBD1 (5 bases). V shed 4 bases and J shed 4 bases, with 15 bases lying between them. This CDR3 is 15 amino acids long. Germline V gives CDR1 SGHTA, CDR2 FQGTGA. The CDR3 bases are TGTGCCAGCAGCTACCAGGGATCGATGGCAGATACGCAGTATTTT. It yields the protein CASSYQGSMADTQYF.